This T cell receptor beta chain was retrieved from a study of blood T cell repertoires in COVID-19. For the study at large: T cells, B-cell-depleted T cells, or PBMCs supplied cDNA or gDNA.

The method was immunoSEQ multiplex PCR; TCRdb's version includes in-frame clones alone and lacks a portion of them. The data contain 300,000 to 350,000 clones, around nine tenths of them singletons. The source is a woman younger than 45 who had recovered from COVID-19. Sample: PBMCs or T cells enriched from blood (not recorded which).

CDR3: CASSFPRSASGYPYEQYF. CDR3 coding DNA: TGTGCCAGCAGCTTTCCCCGGTCGGCTAGCGGGTACCCCTACGAGCAGTACTTC. V usage is TRBV11-3 and J usage is TRBJ2-7, with 8 bases that match TRBD2. V lost 3 bases, J lost 2 bases, and 15 bases stayed unmatched. The germline V gene has CDR1 SGHNT and CDR2 YENEEA. The CDR3 totals 18 residues.